This T cell receptor beta chain was obtained from a study of Graves' ophthalmopathy and Graves' hyperthyroidism. CDR3 length: 16 residues. Trimming took 6 bases from V and 0 from J; bases not matched to a gene: 9. In germline, CDR1 is MNHEY, CDR2 SVGEGT. Amplification from RNA transcripts yielded the TCR beta CDR3 regions. The authors performed first-round RT-PCR with HTBI primers and then a second-round multiplex PCR. Each CDR3 protein is one row after TCRdb ran MiXCR on the multiplex PCR reads. The table has hundreds of thousands of distinct CDR3 sequences, roughly 50% seen once. The specimen sequenced was peripheral blood. V is TRBV6-2 or TRBV6-3 and J is TRBJ1-1; 8 bases align to TRBD1. This sequence was found in an adult man with Graves' ophthalmopathy. CDR3 amino acids: CASRPTGAYMNTEAFF. In DNA, the CDR3 is TGTGCCAGCAGACCGACAGGGGCGTACATGAACACTGAAGCTTTCTTT.